This TCR beta chain originates from a study of T-cell memory formation after mild COVID-19. The overall study: Largely, the TCR clusters proved donor specific. Study-wide points: Among clones contracting day 15 to 85, CD4/CD8 was balanced, whereas later expanders leaned CD4+.

A remark on this clonotype: What it binds is unknown.

TCRdb analysed the 5' RACE reads with MiXCR anew, one entry per CDR3 protein. The sample consists of approximately 60,000 distinct CDR3 sequences, 9.3% of them appearing once. Trimming stripped 6 bases from V and 5 bases from J, with 15 bases between. There are 13 residues in the CDR3. Germline V gene lookup returns CDR1 DFQATT and CDR2 SNEGSKA (reference sequence). J is TRBJ2-3 and V is TRBV20-1, with D tentatively TRBD1 or TRBD2 (5 bases each). The clonotype originates from a man younger than 30 who had mild COVID-19 (a few samples of this study predate the infection). Cell type and time point are not known. Sequencing input: PBMCs or a T cell subset sorted from them (not recorded which). This CDR3 reads CSAEDGAGDTQYF. The CDR3 DNA reads TGCAGTGCAGAGGACGGGGCCGGAGATACGCAGTATTTT.